This T cell receptor (beta chain) derives from a study of post-analysis software for immune sequencing data. Study background: Some patients lacked subtype; others had relapsing-remitting, secondary progressive or progressive-relapsing disease. Study-wide points: With F measure, samples from one preparation batch clustered together strongly.

Unique molecular identifiers featured in each of the TCR beta cDNA libraries. MiXCR, run by TCRdb on the PCR reads, gives a single entry per CDR3 protein. The sample includes a few hundred thousand distinct CDR3 sequences, 39% of them seen just once. Concerning this clonotype itself: Its antigen remains unknown.

The TCR sequence derives from a girl aged 2-15 years with multiple sclerosis. The specimen sequenced was blood.

The CDR3 protein is CASSLGGRGPYEQYF. CDR3 bases: TGCGCCAGCAGCTTGGGGGGCAGGGGCCCCTACGAGCAGTACTTC. This rearrangement joins TRBV5-1 to TRBJ2-7; TRBD1 is a possible D gene (6 bases). From germline, CDR1 is SGHRS and CDR2 YFSETQ. V was pared by 0 bases and J by 2 bases, with 12 bases between. The CDR3 contains 15 residues.